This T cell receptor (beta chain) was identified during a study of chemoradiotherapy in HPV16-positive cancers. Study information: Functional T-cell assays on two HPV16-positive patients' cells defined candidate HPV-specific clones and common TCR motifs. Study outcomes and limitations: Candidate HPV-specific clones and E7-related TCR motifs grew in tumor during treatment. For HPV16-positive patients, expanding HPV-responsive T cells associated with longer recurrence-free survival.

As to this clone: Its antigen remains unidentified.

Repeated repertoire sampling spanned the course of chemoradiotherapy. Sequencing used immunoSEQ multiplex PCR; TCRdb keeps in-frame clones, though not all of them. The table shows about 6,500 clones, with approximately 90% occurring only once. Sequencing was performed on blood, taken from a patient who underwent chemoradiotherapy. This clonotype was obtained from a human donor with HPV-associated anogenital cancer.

CDR3 nucleotides: TGTGCTAGTGGACTGGGGCCCAATCAGCCCCAGCATTTT. Translated: CASGLGPNQPQHF. The chain carries TRBV12-5 and TRBJ1-5, with D perhaps TRBD1 (5 bases). The V end was cut by 6 bases, the J end by 3 bases, with 9 bases between. From germline, CDR1 is LGHNT and CDR2 FRNRAP. There are 13 residues in the CDR3.